What follows is one T cell receptor beta chain and its context. This entry comes from a study of blood T cell repertoires in COVID-19. About the study: Italy, Spain and the United States were the sources of the convalescent and acute COVID-19 samples. Nucleic acid was either cDNA or gDNA, and it came from T cells, B-cell-depleted T cells, or PBMCs.

Germline V gene data show CDR1 as MGHRA and CDR2 as YSYEKL. The CDR3 is 16 residues long. V was clipped by 1 base and J by 1 base, with 13 bases between them. How the authors handled the data: Estimates of nucleated cell counts were drawn from the amplification of reference gene primers. Assay: immunoSEQ multiplex PCR; the TCRdb copy retains only in-frame clones and omits some. V and J calls plus clone size are reproduced from that table; the DNA served to infer D and trimming. The profile shows 350,000 or so clones, over 70% of them singletons. Sequencing was performed on peripheral blood. The rearrangement links TRBV4-1 to TRBJ1-1, with D maybe TRBD1 (5 bases). The TCR sequence derives from a man aged 25 to 40 with active or convalescent COVID-19. The CDR3 bases are TGCGCCAGCAGCCAAGGGAGGGACCGGAAGAACACTGAAGCTTTCTTT. Its protein is CASSQGRDRKNTEAFF.